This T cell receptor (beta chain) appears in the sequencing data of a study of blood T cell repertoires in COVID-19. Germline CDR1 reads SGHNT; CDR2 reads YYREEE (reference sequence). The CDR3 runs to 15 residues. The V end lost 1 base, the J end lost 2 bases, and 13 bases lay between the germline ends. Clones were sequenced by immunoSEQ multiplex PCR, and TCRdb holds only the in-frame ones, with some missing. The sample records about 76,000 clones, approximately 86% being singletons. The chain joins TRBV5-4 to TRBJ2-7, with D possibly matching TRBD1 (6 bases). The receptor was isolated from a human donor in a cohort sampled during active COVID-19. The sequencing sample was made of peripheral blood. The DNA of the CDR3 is TGTGCCAGCAGCTTGCGTGACAGGTTCCCCTACGAGCAGTACTTC. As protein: CASSLRDRFPYEQYF.